Shown below are 21 T cell receptor beta chains from a single sample sequenced in a study of Graves' ophthalmopathy and Graves' hyperthyroidism (dated by TCRdb to between 2018 and 2020). The reads were generated on an Illumina HiSeq 2000. For repertoire sequencing, TCR beta CDR3 regions were amplified from RNA transcripts. The first round of RT-PCR was done with HTBI primers and the Qiagen OneStep RT-PCR kit, and was followed by a second round of multiplex PCR, then size selection and purification. TCRdb's own reprocessing of the public reads used fastp at Q25 and MiXCR and kept productive beta chains. Each CDR3 protein appears once, grouped with its most common genes and DNA. A total of under 250,000 distinct CDR3 sequences appear in this sample, 25% to 35% of them only once. The top ten hold 8.5% to 9.5% of the sample. Sequenced input: peripheral blood. The source is a man aged 45-60 years with Graves' ophthalmopathy. Donor details come from another sample of the same person, matched by shared clones.

A few counts support this clonotype. V is TRBV12-3 or TRBV12-4 and J is TRBJ1-1; TRBD1 might be the D (6 bases). With 8 bases removed from V and 6 bases from J, the gap between germline ends came to 16 bases. The CDR3 is 13 amino acids. DNA for the CDR3: TGTGCCAGCGGGACCAGGGGAGGGGCTGAAGCTTTCTTT. This translates into CASGTRGGAEAFF.

This clonotype was seen ten or more times. This rearrangement joins TRBV5-1 to TRBJ1-2, with 7 bases matching TRBD1. CDR3 length: 15 amino acids. Germline lookup yields CDR1 SGHRS and CDR2 YFSETQ. Germline trimming cut 4 bases from V and 0 bases from J; bases unmatched to any gene: 6. The CDR3 sequence: CASSKGTAANYGYTF. The CDR3 DNA follows: TGCGCCAGCAGCAAAGGGACAGCGGCTAACTATGGCTACACCTTC.

This clonotype was recorded at least ten times. The V call is TRBV10-1, the J call TRBJ2-5; the match to TRBD1 covers 7 bases. The V and J ends lost 2 bases and 5 bases, in that order; junction bases with no gene match: 8. The CDR3 runs to 15 residues. Germline-derived CDR1 and CDR2 are WNHNN and SYGVQD (reference sequence). The CDR3, as DNA: TGCGCCAGCAGTGAGGACAGGGAGAGTTTGGAGACCCAGTACTTC. This encodes CASSEDRESLETQYF.

This clonotype was found many times. The chain couples TRBV7-2 to TRBJ1-6; D is ambiguous. The V end was cut by 7 bases, the J end by 6 bases, with 19 bases between. The CDR3 length is 16 residues. Germline V gene data show CDR1 as SGHTA and CDR2 as FQGNSA. In DNA, the CDR3 is TGTGCCAGCAACTCCCGGGTTGGGAGGGTTAATTCACCCCTCCACTTT. Translating it yields CASNSRVGRVNSPLHF.

This clonotype was seen a handful of times. The chain uses TRBV7-2 and TRBJ1-1; maybe TRBD1 (5 bases). Trimming pared 1 base from V and 7 bases from J, leaving 7 bases between. The CDR3 totals 12 residues. Germline V CDR1 and CDR2: SGHTA, FQGNSA. The CDR3 bases are TGTGCCAGCAGCTTAGGGGGACTTGAAGCTTTCTTT. It yields the protein CASSLGGLEAFF.

This chain links TRBV3-1 with TRBJ1-5, with D uncertain. Germline CDR1 reads LGHDT; CDR2 reads YNNKEL (reference sequence). CDR3 length: 15 residues. V was clipped by 5 bases and J by 3 bases, with 14 bases between them. CDR3 amino acids: CASSRGRSPNQPQHF. Written as DNA, the CDR3 is TGTGCCAGCAGCAGAGGCCGTTCCCCCAATCAGCCCCAGCATTTT.

This clonotype was seen many times. The chain couples TRBV6-2 or TRBV6-3 to TRBJ2-5; 10 bases are a match to TRBD2. V lost 0 bases to trimming and J lost 5 bases; unmatched junction nucleotides: 3. CDR1 and CDR2 from the germline V gene are MNHEY and SVGEGT. There are 15 residues in the CDR3. This CDR3 is CASSYSSSGSETQYF. CDR3 coding DNA: TGTGCCAGCAGTTACTCCTCTAGCGGGAGTGAGACCCAGTACTTC.

This clonotype has more than one count but fewer than ten. The J gene is TRBJ2-7, the V gene TRBV6-1; 8 nucleotides agree with TRBD1. This CDR3 region has 14 residues. Germline-derived CDR1 and CDR2 are MNHNS and SASEGT. Trimming cost V 7 bases and J 6 bases; bases outside gene matches: 11. For the CDR3, the DNA is TGTGCCAGCAAGCTAGTGTCAGGGGGCGGCGAGCAGTACTTC. Its protein product is CASKLVSGGGEQYF.

The rearrangement links TRBV6-2 or TRBV6-3 to TRBJ2-7; 8 nucleotides line up with TRBD2. Germline assignment: CDR1 MNHEY and CDR2 SVGEGT. The CDR3 is made up of 14 amino acids. Trimming took 5 bases from V and 5 from J; bases not matched to a gene: 8. The CDR3 DNA reads as TGTGCCAGCAGTAATCCGGGACTAGTCGACGAGCAGTACTTC. It codes for CASSNPGLVDEQYF.

V usage is TRBV6-1 and J usage is TRBJ2-5; the match to TRBD1 covers 7 bases. The length of the CDR3 is 15 residues. V shed 5 bases and J 7 bases; nucleotides not matched to a gene: 13. Germline CDR1 is MNHNS and CDR2 is SASEGT. CDR3 in amino acids: CASSRGPDRDATQYF. The CDR3 DNA sequence: TGTGCCAGCAGTAGAGGGCCCGACAGGGATGCGACCCAGTACTTC.

This clonotype showed up many times. Written as DNA, the CDR3 is TGTGCCAGTAGTGGGGGACAGAACACTGAAGCTTTCTTT. Translating it yields CASSGGQNTEAFF. The V call is TRBV19, the J call TRBJ1-1, with D perhaps matching TRBD1 (6 bases). Deletions cut 5 bases from V and 1 base from J, with 8 bases between. The CDR3 consists of 13 residues. CDR1 and CDR2 from the germline V gene are LNHDA and SQIVND (reference sequence).

This clonotype has a count of ten or more. The chain uses TRBV28 and TRBJ2-2; 8 bases map to TRBD2. Germline V CDR1 and CDR2: MDHEN, SYDVKM. The trim removed 2 bases at V and 7 bases at J, leaving 9 bases unmatched. The CDR3 loop spans 16 amino acids. The CDR3 spells CASSLHGSGKVGELFF. CDR3 DNA: TGTGCCAGCAGTTTACATGGTAGCGGGAAGGTCGGGGAGCTGTTTTTT.

This clonotype came up many times. The V gene is TRBV28, the J gene TRBJ2-7; 14 positions agree with TRBD2. The CDR3 sequence is 15 residues long. After removal of 3 bases from V and 7 bases from J, the junction contained 5 bases not matched to a gene. Per the germline V gene, CDR1 is MDHEN and CDR2 is SYDVKM. The CDR3 nucleotides read TGTGCCAGCAGTTTGGCGACTAGCGGGAGGGTTGAGCAGTACTTC. Encoded protein: CASSLATSGRVEQYF.

The chain couples TRBV27 to TRBJ2-5; 11 bases agree with TRBD2. The CDR3 runs to 13 residues. Germline V lookup: CDR1 MNHEY, CDR2 SMNVEV (reference sequence). The ends lost 7 bases at V and 5 bases at J; junction bases unmatched: 3. CDR3 region: CASKIAGGETQYF. CDR3 DNA: TGTGCCAGCAAGATAGCGGGGGGGGAGACCCAGTACTTC.

In its sample, this clonotype was seen many times. The chain links TRBV24-1 to TRBJ1-5; D uncertain. Trimming cost V 0 bases and J 2 bases, with 4 bases left between them. The germline gives CDR1 KGHDR, CDR2 SFDVKD. The CDR3 totals 14 residues. CDR3 sequence (DNA): TGTGCCACCAGTGATTTGAGTGGCAATCAGCCCCAGCATTTT. Translation gives CATSDLSGNQPQHF.

The sample holds many counts of this clonotype. V is TRBV3-1 and J is TRBJ2-5; D is ambiguous. The V gene's germline CDR1 is LGHDT and CDR2 YNNKEL (reference sequence). This CDR3 contains 15 residues. V dropped 0 bases and J dropped 1 base, with 9 bases sitting between them. The CDR3 protein is CASSQEVSLQETQYF. Written as DNA, the CDR3 is TGTGCCAGCAGCCAAGAGGTCAGCCTCCAAGAGACCCAGTACTTC.

This clonotype was observed many times. The chain links TRBV29-1 to TRBJ2-7, with 9 bases fitting TRBD1. The junction had 9 bases not matched to a gene; V was cut back by 3 bases and J by 3 bases. The length of the CDR3 is 15 residues. CDR1 SQVTM and CDR2 ANQGSEA come from the germline V gene. CDR3 loop: CSVEAQGAGVYEQYF. The DNA for the CDR3 is TGCAGCGTTGAGGCACAGGGGGCGGGAGTCTACGAGCAGTACTTC.

The table lists this clonotype with a count of one. The V and J genes are TRBV6-1 and TRBJ1-2; D is perhaps TRBD1 (6 bases). Trimming removed 6 bases at V and 4 bases at J, with 18 bases between. Germline assignment: CDR1 MNHNS and CDR2 SASEGT. The CDR3 covers 15 residues. The chain's CDR3 is CASRHNSRDIYGYTF. The CDR3, as DNA: TGTGCCAGCAGGCATAATTCGCGGGACATCTATGGCTACACCTTC.

In this sample, this clonotype turned up many times. J is TRBJ2-2 and V is TRBV6-2 or TRBV6-3; possibly TRBD1 or TRBD2 for D (5 bases each). The germline V gene encodes CDR1 MNHEY and CDR2 SVGEGT. CDR3 length equals 14 residues. With 7 bases removed from V and 1 base from J, the gap between germline ends came to 10 bases. CDR3 DNA: TGTGCCAGCAACCGGGGCATGAACACCGGGGAGCTGTTTTTT. It encodes CASNRGMNTGELFF.

This clonotype was picked up many times. The gene calls are TRBV7-8 and TRBJ1-6, with D possibly being TRBD1 (5 bases). The CDR3 sequence is 17 residues long. V lost 1 base to trimming and J lost 9 bases, with 19 bases between them. The germline gives CDR1 SGHVS, CDR2 FQNEAQ. CDR3 sequence: CASSLGGGGATGSPLHF. The CDR3 DNA reads as TGTGCCAGCAGCTTAGGGGGGGGAGGTGCGACGGGTTCACCCCTCCACTTT.

The V gene is TRBV2, the J gene TRBJ2-5; D remains unclear. V lost 7 bases and J lost 1, with 7 bases in between. Germline assignment: CDR1 SNHLY and CDR2 FYNNEI. The length of the CDR3 is 12 residues. CDR3 sequence: CASIGSQETQYF. The CDR3 DNA follows: TGTGCCAGCATTGGGTCCCAAGAGACCCAGTACTTC. The whole variable domain, filled in from reference TRBV2 and TRBJ2-5, reads EPEVTQTPSHQVTQMGQEVILRCVPISNHLYFYWYRQILGQKVEFLVSFYNNEISEKSEIFDDQFSVERPDGSNFTLKIRSTKLEDSAMYFCASIGSQETQYFGPGTRLLVL.